The 8 T cell receptor beta chains given below trace back to one sample, sequenced in a study of T cell responses to AZD1222 COVID-19 vaccine. The table came from immunoSEQ multiplex PCR; TCRdb's copy has only in-frame clones and leaves some out. The sample lists about 150,000 clones, approximately 94% occurring once. The sequences come from peripheral blood, collected on day 0 of AZD1222 vaccination. The receptors derive from an adult in good health.

V is TRBV9 and J is TRBJ2-3; no definite D call. Trimming stripped 4 bases from V and 2 bases from J, with 5 bases between. The CDR3 contains 12 residues. Germline loops: CDR1 SGDLS, CDR2 YYNGEE. The CDR3 sequence: CASSLSTDTQYF. DNA of the CDR3: TGTGCCAGCAGCCTCTCCACAGATACGCAGTATTTT.

This sequence joins TRBV28 and TRBJ1-2; the D gene is possibly TRBD1 (5 bases). The V end lost 6 bases, the J end lost 4 bases, and 6 bases lay between the germline ends. Germline V gene lookup returns CDR1 MDHEN and CDR2 SYDVKM. The CDR3 is 11 amino acids. The CDR3 DNA is TGTGCCAGCAGCGACAGCTATGGCTACACCTTC. This encodes CASSDSYGYTF.

V gene TRBV9 combines with J gene TRBJ2-2; weak D call: TRBD1 (6 bases). The germline V gene has CDR1 SGDLS and CDR2 YYNGEE. V was shortened by 0 bases and J by 5 bases, with 17 bases between the two germline ends. The CDR3 length is 17 residues. This CDR3 reads CASSVAGVAWGTGELFF. The CDR3 coding sequence is TGTGCCAGCAGCGTAGCAGGGGTAGCGTGGGGTACCGGGGAGCTGTTTTTT.

The rearrangement uses TRBV2 and TRBJ2-3; D could derive from TRBD1 or TRBD2 (6 bases each). The V gene's germline CDR1 is SNHLY and CDR2 FYNNEI. The CDR3 is 15 amino acids. V lost 8 bases to trimming and J lost 5 bases, with 20 bases between them. The CDR3 protein is CASEEGRGSVDTQYF. Here the CDR3 DNA reads TGTGCCAGCGAGGAGGGTAGGGGGTCGGTAGATACGCAGTATTTT.

The gene calls are TRBV4-1 and TRBJ2-2; TRBD2 agrees at 11 bases. This CDR3 is 16 amino acids long. Germline V gene sequence: CDR1 MGHRA, CDR2 YSYEKL. Losses at the gene ends were 4 bases for V and 2 bases for J; bases not matched to a gene: 3. The CDR3 DNA follows: TGCGCCAGCAGCCGAGGGACTAGCGGAAACACCGGGGAGCTGTTTTTT. Protein sequence: CASSRGTSGNTGELFF.

V and J are TRBV7-6 and TRBJ1-6; a weak D match, TRBD1 (6 bases). The CDR3 is 15 residues long. The ends were cut back, 5 bases at V and 8 bases at J, with 16 bases in the middle. Germline V lookup: CDR1 SGHVS, CDR2 FNYEAQ. The CDR3 coding sequence is TGTGCCAGCAGCCCCATTACAGGGTTGGATTCACCCCTCCACTTT. This sequence encodes CASSPITGLDSPLHF.

The rearrangement uses TRBV19 and TRBJ1-3; no firm D call. The CDR3 is made up of 12 amino acids. Germline assignment: CDR1 LNHDA and CDR2 SQIVND (reference sequence). Trimming took 4 bases from V and 11 from J, leaving 12 bases between them. CDR3 coding DNA: TGTGCCAGTAGTACCGAAGGAGGTTCCATATATTTT. Amino acid sequence: CASSTEGGSIYF.

The chain couples TRBV18 to TRBJ1-5, with D tentatively TRBD1 (5 bases). The length of the CDR3 is 13 residues. CDR1 and CDR2 (germline): KGHSH, LQKENI. V lost 2 bases, J lost 4 bases, and 6 bases lay in between. CDR3 region: CASSPAGNQPQHF. CDR3 nucleotide sequence: TGTGCCAGCTCACCAGCAGGGAATCAGCCCCAGCATTTT.